These 5 T cell receptor beta chains came from one sample sequenced in a study of OX40 agonist ivuxolimab in advanced cancers. Assay used: immunoSEQ multiplex PCR; TCRdb lists only in-frame clones, some missing. The table lists 91,000 or so clones, approximately 94% of them singletons. The sample was CD4+ or CD8+ T cells sorted from blood, taken in a trial of the OX40 agonist ivuxolimab. All receptors come from an adult with an advanced solid tumor such as melanoma, head and neck, liver or kidney cancer.

The gene calls are TRBV7-9 and TRBJ1-1, with D uncertain. Trimming shortened V by 3 bases and J by 0 bases, and 17 bases separated the two germline ends. This CDR3 is 17 amino acids long. In germline, CDR1 is SEHNR, CDR2 FQNEAQ (reference sequence). CDR3 protein: CASSFGEGLSLNTEAFF. The CDR3 DNA sequence: TGTGCCAGCAGCTTCGGGGAGGGTCTTTCCTTGAACACTGAAGCTTTCTTT.

The chain has TRBV6-5 and TRBJ1-2; D ambiguous. The V gene's germline CDR1 is MNHEY and CDR2 SVGAGI. The germline V and J ends were trimmed by 4 bases and 2 bases, with 8 bases remaining between them. The CDR3 has 13 amino acids. This CDR3 reads CASSLDGNYGYTF. For the CDR3, the DNA is TGTGCCAGCAGTTTGGACGGCAACTATGGCTACACCTTC.

This sequence joins TRBV20-1 and TRBJ2-7, with a tentative D call TRBD2 (6 bases). Germline CDR1 DFQATT, CDR2 SNEGSKA (reference sequence). This CDR3 region has 11 residues. V lost 5 bases, J lost 6 bases, and 11 bases lay in between. This CDR3 is CSAWGGTEQYF. CDR3 DNA sequence: TGCAGTGCTTGGGGCGGGACCGAGCAGTACTTC.

This clone was counted between two and nine times. V usage is TRBV14 and J usage is TRBJ2-7; D may match TRBD1 or TRBD2 (6 bases each). Germline lookup yields CDR1 SGHDN and CDR2 FVKESK. Trimming left V 5 bases short and J 0 bases short, with 14 bases between. The CDR3 has 15 residues. The DNA of the CDR3 is TGTGCCAGCAGCTCGCGGGACACCGACTCCTACGAGCAGTACTTC. Its translation: CASSSRDTDSYEQYF.

This clone was picked up one time. The genes are TRBV18 and TRBJ2-1; D unresolved. The CDR3 runs 15 residues. Germline V CDR1 and CDR2: KGHSH, LQKENI. V dropped 3 bases and J dropped 0 bases, with 9 bases sitting between them. The CDR3 DNA follows: TGTGCCAGCTCACCTTGGGATTCCTCCTACAATGAGCAGTTCTTC. Its translation is CASSPWDSSYNEQFF.